These T cell receptor beta chains were read from a single sample in a study of T cell changes during pregnancy in multiple sclerosis. Sequencing was performed with immunoSEQ multiplex PCR; in TCRdb, only in-frame clones are kept and a portion is missing. This sample yields 35,000 to 50,000 clones, of which 84% are seen a single time; about 0.64% belongs to the top ten. The source was CD4+ T cells from peripheral blood mononuclear cells, collected before pregnancy. Source of these receptors: a female donor with multiple sclerosis, enrolled in a pregnancy study. CDR3s leave out the opening cysteine and the closing phenylalanine or tryptophan. Clone size is not always given. Where it is, it says once, few, many or a class for expanded clones.

12	TRBV27	TRBJ2-3	-	ASATSTSTDTQY
13	TRBV5-1	TRBJ1-3	-	ASSLSTGQSDTIY
13	TRBV2	TRBJ1-4	once	ASSADSQPHEKLF
13	TRBV19	TRBJ2-6	-	ASNDRGSGANVLT
14	TRBV7-9	TRBJ1-4	few	ASSLGAGTANEKLF
12	TRBV5-4	TRBJ2-7	-	ASSPFRQVDEQY
12	TRBV7-2	TRBJ1-1	-	ASSFDRANTEAF
13	TRBV7-9	TRBJ2-7	few	ASSLARQGRNEQY
15	TRBV15	TRBJ1-2	-	ATSRDAGTGVGYGYT
13	TRBV6-4	TRBJ1-1	-	ASSEQTGVGQKAF
13	TRBV2	TRBJ2-1	-	ASSDGTAFSNEQF
15	TRBV7-7	TRBJ2-1	-	ASSLVRQGGLANEQF
10	TRBV7-2	TRBJ2-5	few	ASSLASGPQY
15	TRBV6-1	TRBJ1-1	once	ASSEISWEGRATEAF
11	TRBV11-3	TRBJ2-7	-	ASSVAGGYEQY
13	TRBV5-8	TRBJ2-1	-	ASSGGTGGSNEQF
13	TRBV5-8	TRBJ2-6	-	ASSRQGAGANVLT
11	TRBV4-2	TRBJ2-1	-	ASSQKDSGTPF
11	TRBV7-9	TRBJ1-2	-	ASEGEPNYGYT
12	TRBV5-1	TRBJ2-5	-	ASTRAPGEETQY
13	TRBV5-6	TRBJ2-1	-	ASSSWTSGNNEQF
13	TRBV19	TRBJ2-6	-	ASRRPGSGANVLT
11	TRBV7-9	TRBJ2-7	-	ASSLDAGAEQY
12	TRBV18	TRBJ1-2	-	ASSPTDTVYGYT
16	TRBV19	TRBJ1-2	-	ASNTNRQGKLANYGYT
13	TRBV19	TRBJ1-5	-	ASSMLGESNQPQH
11	TRBV4-2	TRBJ2-1	-	ASSPRVYTEQF
10	TRBV7-9	TRBJ2-7	-	ASSSLSYEQY
12	TRBV7-8	TRBJ2-7	-	ASSPQNPDREQY
9	TRBV5-1	TRBJ2-5	-	ASSRQETQY
12	TRBV7-9	TRBJ2-3	-	ASSFGLTTDTQY
20	TRBV12-5	TRBJ1-5	-	ASGLARSGQGPLSGVSQPQH
11	TRBV5-1	TRBJ2-2	once	ASKLRDTGELF
15	TRBV19	TRBJ2-6	-	ASSISEGVSGANVLT
15	TRBV7-7	TRBJ2-2	once	ASSSRTGKDNTGELF
12	TRBV19	TRBJ2-7	-	ASSSPGGGYEQY
12	TRBV5-1	TRBJ1-1	-	ASYPAQGGTEAF
12	TRBV2	TRBJ1-4	-	ASILQGGVEKLF
12	TRBV10-3	TRBJ1-2	-	AIGAGTGDYGYT
11	TRBV19	TRBJ2-5	-	ASSRGRQETQY
14	TRBV4-1	TRBJ2-1	-	ASSQEGGALYNEQF
12	TRBV7-9	TRBJ2-7	once	ASSLPGQGFEQY
13	TRBV5-4	TRBJ2-7	once	ASSRGGSGGYEQY
14	TRBV6-1	TRBJ1-4	once	ASSGFDRGLDEKLF
12	TRBV2	TRBJ2-7	once	ASSAGAASYEQY
13	TRBV5-1	TRBJ2-5	-	ASSVQQGRGETQY
11	TRBV18	TRBJ1-5	many	ASSPAFDQPQH
11	TRBV6-5	TRBJ1-5	-	ASRDSKRQPQH
11	TRBV5-8	TRBJ1-4	few	ASSLWFNSGLF
14	TRBV30	TRBJ2-5	-	AWSGPTAGDQETQY
11	TRBV7-8	TRBJ2-1	-	ASSFTGYNEQF
12	TRBV10-3	TRBJ2-1	-	AISFDSSYNEQF
10	TRBV18	TRBJ2-7	-	ASSPARYEQY
13	TRBV5-1	TRBJ2-3	-	ASSWDSPNTDTQY
14	TRBV10-2	TRBJ1-2	-	ASSTPATARDYGYT